A single T cell receptor beta chain is shown here with its context. As yet, its antigen is unknown. The data stem from a study of shared clonotypes between healthy human individuals. Study-wide results and caveats: Naive subsets usually exceeded memory subsets in estimated richness.

The CDR3 is 13 amino acids. From germline, CDR1 is SGDLS and CDR2 YYNGEE. The V gene lost 4 bases and the J gene lost 6 bases, with 11 bases spanning the gap. Assay: immunoSEQ multiplex PCR; the TCRdb copy retains only in-frame clones and omits some. The table has 1.5 million to 2.5 million clones, approximately 94% seen once; the top ten hold under 1.5%. Terminally differentiated effector memory CD45RA+ cells were left out of the naive CD8 fraction, which was CD45RO-negative and positively selected for CCR7. V is TRBV9 and J is TRBJ1-3, with D unresolved. This sequence originates from a man between 18 and 29 years old in good health. Sequenced sample: naive CD8+ T cells sorted from blood. CDR3 DNA sequence: TGTGCCAGCAGCCCACTCCTTGAAAACACCATATATTTT. The encoded protein is CASSPLLENTIYF.